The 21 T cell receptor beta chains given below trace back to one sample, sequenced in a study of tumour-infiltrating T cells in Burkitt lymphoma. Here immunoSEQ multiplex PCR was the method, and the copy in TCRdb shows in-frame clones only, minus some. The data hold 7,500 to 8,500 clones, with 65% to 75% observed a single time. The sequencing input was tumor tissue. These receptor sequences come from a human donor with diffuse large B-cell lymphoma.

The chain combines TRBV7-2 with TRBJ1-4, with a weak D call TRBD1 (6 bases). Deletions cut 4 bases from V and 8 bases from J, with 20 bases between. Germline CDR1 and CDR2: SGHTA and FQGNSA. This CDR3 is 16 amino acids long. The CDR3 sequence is CASSSRGRQGREKLFF. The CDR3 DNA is TGTGCCAGCAGCTCCCGGGGGCGCCAGGGAAGAGAAAAACTGTTTTTT.

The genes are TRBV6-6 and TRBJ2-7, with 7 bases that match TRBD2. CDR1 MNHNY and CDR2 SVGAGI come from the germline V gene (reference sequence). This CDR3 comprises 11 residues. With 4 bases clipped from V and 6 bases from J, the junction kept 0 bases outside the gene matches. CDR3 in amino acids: CASSWEGEQYF. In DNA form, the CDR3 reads TGTGCCAGCAGTTGGGAGGGCGAGCAGTACTTC.

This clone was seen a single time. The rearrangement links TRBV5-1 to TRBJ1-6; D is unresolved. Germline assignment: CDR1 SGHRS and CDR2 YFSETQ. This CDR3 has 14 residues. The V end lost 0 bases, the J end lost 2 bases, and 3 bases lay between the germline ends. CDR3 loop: CASSLEPYNSPLHF. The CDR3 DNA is TGCGCCAGCAGCTTGGAACCCTATAATTCACCCCTCCACTTT.

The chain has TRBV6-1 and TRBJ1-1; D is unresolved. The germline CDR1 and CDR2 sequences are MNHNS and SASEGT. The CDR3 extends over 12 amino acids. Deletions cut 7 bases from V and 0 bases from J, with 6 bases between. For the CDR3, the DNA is TGTGCCAGCACCCTAGTGAACACTGAAGCTTTCTTT. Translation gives CASTLVNTEAFF.

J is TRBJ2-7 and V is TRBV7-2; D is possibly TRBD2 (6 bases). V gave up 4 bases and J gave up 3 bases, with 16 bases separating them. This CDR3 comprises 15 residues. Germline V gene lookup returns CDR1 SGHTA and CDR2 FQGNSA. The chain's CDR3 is CASSSTRGGDYEQYF. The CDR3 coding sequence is TGTGCCAGCAGCTCGACGAGGGGAGGAGACTACGAGCAGTACTTC.

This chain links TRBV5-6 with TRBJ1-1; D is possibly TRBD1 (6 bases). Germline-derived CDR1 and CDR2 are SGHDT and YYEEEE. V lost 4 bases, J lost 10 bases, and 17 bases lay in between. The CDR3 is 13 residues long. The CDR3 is CASSQGTGRVAFF. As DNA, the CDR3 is TGTGCCAGCAGCCAGGGGACGGGGCGTGTAGCTTTCTTT.

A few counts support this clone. DNA for the CDR3: TGCAGCCCGGGTTATGGCTACACCTTC. Translating it yields CSPGYGYTF. The rearrangement links TRBV20-1 to TRBJ1-2; D gene uncertain. CDR3 length equals 9 residues. Germline V gene sequence: CDR1 DFQATT, CDR2 SNEGSKA (reference sequence).

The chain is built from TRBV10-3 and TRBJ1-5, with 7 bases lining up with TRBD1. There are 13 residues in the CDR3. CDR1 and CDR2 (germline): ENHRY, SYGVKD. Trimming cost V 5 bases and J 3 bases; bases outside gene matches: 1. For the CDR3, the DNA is TGTGCCATCAGTCAGGGGGACAATCAGCCCCAGCATTTT. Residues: CAISQGDNQPQHF.

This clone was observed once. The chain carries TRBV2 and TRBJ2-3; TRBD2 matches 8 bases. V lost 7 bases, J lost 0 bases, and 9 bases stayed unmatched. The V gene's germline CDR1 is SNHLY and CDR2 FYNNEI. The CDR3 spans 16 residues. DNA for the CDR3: TGTGCCAGCAACTTGGTTGGCGGGGGGAGCACAGATACGCAGTATTTT. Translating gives CASNLVGGGSTDTQYF.

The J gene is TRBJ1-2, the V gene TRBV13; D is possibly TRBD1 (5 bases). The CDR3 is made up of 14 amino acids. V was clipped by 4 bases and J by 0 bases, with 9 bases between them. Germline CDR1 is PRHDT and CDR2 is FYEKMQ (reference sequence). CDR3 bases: TGTGCCAGCAGCTGGGGCGGCGCTAACTATGGCTACACCTTC. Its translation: CASSWGGANYGYTF.

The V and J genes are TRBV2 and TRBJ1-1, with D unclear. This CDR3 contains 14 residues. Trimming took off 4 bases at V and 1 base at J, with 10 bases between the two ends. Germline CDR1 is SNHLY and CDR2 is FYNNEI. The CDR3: CASSVGGPNTEAFF. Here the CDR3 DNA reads TGTGCCAGCAGTGTGGGAGGGCCGAACACTGAAGCTTTCTTT.

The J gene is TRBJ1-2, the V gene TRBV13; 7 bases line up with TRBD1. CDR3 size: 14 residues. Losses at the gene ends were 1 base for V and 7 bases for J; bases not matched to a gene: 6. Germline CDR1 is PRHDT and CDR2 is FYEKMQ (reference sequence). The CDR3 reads CASSLVGGQGGYTF. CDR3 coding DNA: TGTGCCAGCAGCTTAGTAGGGGGCCAGGGTGGCTACACCTTC.

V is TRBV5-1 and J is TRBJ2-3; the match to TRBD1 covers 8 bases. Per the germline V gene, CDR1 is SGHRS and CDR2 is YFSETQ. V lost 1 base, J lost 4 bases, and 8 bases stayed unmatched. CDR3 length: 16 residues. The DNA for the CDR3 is TGCGCCAGCAGCTTGTGGACAGGGAGTAATGCAGATACGCAGTATTTT. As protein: CASSLWTGSNADTQYF.

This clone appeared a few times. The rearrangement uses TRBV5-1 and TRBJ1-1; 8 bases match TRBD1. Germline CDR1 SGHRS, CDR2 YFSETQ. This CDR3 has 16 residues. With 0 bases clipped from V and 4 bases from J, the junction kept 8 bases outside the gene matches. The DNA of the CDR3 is TGCGCCAGCAGCTTGGCCTTGACAGGGGTTTTCACTGAAGCTTTCTTT. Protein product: CASSLALTGVFTEAFF. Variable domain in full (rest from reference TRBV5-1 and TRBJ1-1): KAGVTQTPRYLIKTRGQQVTLSCSPISGHRSVSWYQQTPGQGLQFLFEYFSETQRNKGNFPGRFSGRQFSNSRSEMNVSTLELGDSALYLCASSLALTGVFTEAFFGQGTRLTVV.

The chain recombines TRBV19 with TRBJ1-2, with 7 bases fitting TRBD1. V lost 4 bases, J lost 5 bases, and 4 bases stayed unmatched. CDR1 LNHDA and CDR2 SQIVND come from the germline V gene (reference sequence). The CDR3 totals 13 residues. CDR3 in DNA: TGTGCCAGTAGTAGGACAGGATCTTATGGCTACACCTTC. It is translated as CASSRTGSYGYTF.

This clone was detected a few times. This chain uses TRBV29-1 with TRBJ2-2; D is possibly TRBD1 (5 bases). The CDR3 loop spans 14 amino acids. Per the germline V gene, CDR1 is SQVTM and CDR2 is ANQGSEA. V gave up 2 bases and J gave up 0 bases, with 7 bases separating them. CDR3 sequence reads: CSVETGTNTGELFF. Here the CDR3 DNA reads TGCAGCGTTGAAACAGGAACGAACACCGGGGAGCTGTTTTTT.

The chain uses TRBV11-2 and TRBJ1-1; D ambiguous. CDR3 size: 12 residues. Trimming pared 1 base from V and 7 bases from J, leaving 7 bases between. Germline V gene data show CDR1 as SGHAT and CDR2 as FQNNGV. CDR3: CASSLVVSEAFF. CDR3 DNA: TGTGCCAGCAGCTTAGTCGTCAGTGAAGCTTTCTTT.

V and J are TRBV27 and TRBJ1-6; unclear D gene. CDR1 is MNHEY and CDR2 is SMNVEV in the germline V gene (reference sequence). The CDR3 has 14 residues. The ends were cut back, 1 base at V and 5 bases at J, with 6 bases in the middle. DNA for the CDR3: TGTGCCAGCAGTTTATTAGGCGATAATTCACCCCTCCACTTT. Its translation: CASSLLGDNSPLHF.

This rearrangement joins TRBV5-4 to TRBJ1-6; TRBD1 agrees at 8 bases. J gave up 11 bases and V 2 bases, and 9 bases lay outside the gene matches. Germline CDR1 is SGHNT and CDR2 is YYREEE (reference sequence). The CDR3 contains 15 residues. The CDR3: CASSFLDRGSTPLHF. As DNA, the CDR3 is TGTGCCAGCAGCTTTCTTGACAGGGGCTCCACACCCCTCCACTTT.

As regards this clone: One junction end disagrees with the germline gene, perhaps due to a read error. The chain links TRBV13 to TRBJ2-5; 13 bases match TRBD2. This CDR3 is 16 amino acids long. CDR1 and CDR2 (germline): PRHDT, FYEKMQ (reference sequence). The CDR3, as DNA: TGTGCCAGCAGCTTAGGGATTACTAGCGGGGGGGACCTCCGCAACTTC. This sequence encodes CASSLGITSGGDLRNF.

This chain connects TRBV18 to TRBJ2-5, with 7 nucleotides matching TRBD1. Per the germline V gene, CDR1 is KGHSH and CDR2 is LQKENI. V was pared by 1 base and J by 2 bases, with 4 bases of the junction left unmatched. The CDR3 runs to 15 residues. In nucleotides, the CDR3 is TGTGCCAGCTCACCACGTCAGGGGGTACAAGAGACCCAGTACTTC. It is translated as CASSPRQGVQETQYF.